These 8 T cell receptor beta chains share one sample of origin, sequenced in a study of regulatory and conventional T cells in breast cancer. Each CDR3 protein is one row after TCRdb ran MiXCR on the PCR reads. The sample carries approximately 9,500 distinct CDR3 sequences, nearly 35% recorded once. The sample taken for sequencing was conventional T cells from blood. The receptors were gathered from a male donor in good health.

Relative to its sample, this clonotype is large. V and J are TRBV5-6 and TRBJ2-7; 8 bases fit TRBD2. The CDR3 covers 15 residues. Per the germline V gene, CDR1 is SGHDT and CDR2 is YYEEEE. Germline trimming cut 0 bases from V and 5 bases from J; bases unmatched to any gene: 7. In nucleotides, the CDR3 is TGTGCCAGCAGCTTGGGAACGGGGGGGCCCAACGAGCAGTACTTC. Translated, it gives CASSLGTGGPNEQYF.

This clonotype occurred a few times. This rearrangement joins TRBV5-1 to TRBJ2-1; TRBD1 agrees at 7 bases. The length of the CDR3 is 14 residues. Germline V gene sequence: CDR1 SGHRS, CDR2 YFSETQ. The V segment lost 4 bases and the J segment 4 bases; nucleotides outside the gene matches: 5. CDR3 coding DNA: TGCGCCAGCAGCCCGGGACAGCTTTACAATGAGCAGTTCTTC. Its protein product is CASSPGQLYNEQFF.

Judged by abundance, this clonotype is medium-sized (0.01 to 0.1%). The CDR3 loop reads CASSLVGGPTDTQYF. CDR3 sequence (DNA): TGTGCCAGCAGCTTAGTTGGGGGTCCCACAGATACGCAGTATTTT. The chain recombines TRBV7-9 with TRBJ2-3, with D perhaps assigned TRBD1 or TRBD2 (5 bases each). Trimming removed 1 base from V and 2 bases from J, with 10 bases in between. The germline V gene has CDR1 SEHNR and CDR2 FQNEAQ (reference sequence). This CDR3 has 15 residues. The full variable domain, with the rest looked up from reference TRBV7-9 and TRBJ2-3, is DTGVSQNPRHKITKRGQNVTFRCDPISEHNRLYWYRQTLGQGPEFLTYFQNEAQLEKSRLLSDRFSAERPKGSFSTLEIQRTEQGDSAMYLCASSLVGGPTDTQYFGPGTRLTVL.

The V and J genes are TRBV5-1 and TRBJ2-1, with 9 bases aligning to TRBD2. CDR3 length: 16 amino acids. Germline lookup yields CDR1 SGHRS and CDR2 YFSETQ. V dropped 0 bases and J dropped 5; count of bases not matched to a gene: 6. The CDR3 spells CASSLGWTSVHNEQFF. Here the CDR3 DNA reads TGCGCCAGCAGCTTGGGGTGGACTAGCGTTCACAATGAGCAGTTCTTC.

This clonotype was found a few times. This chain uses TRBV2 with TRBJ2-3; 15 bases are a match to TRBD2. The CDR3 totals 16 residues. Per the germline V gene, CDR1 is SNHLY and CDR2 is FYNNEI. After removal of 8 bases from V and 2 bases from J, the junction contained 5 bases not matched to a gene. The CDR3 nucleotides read TGTGCCAGCGGGACTAGCGGGGGGCCCAACACAGATACGCAGTATTTT. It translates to CASGTSGGPNTDTQYF.

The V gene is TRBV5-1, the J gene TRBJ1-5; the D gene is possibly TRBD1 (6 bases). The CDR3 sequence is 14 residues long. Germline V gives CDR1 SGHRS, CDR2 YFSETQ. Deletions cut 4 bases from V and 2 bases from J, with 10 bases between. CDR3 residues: CASSQAGGNQPQHF. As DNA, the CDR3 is TGCGCCAGCAGCCAGGCAGGGGGCAATCAGCCCCAGCATTTT.

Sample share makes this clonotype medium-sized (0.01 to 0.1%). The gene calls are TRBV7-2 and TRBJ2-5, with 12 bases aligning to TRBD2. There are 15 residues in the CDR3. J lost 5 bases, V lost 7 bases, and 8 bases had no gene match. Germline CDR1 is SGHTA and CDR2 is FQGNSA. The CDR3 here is CASNPSGGAGETQYF. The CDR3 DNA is TGTGCCAGCAATCCTAGCGGGGGGGCCGGGGAGACCCAGTACTTC.

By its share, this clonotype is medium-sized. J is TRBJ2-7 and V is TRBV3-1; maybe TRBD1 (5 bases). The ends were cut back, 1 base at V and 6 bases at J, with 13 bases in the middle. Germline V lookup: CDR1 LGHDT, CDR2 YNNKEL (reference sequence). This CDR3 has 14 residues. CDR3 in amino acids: CASSQGQGRGEQYF. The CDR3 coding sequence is TGTGCCAGCAGCCAAGGGCAGGGTCGAGGCGAGCAGTACTTC.